This T cell receptor beta chain was documented in a study of T cells in Graves' hyperthyroidism and ophthalmopathy. This clonotype has more than one count but fewer than ten. Template material for amplifying TCR beta CDR3 regions consisted of RNA transcripts. First-round RT-PCR of the TCR CDR3 relied on the HTBI primer set. TCRdb reprocessed the multiplex PCR reads with MiXCR, giving one entry per CDR3 protein. The sample includes about 600,000 distinct CDR3 sequences, approximately 15% of them seen just once. Germline CDR1 and CDR2: LGHNT and FRNRAP. V shed 4 bases and J shed 4 bases, with 16 bases lying between them. The CDR3 has 15 amino acids.

The specimen was blood. V is TRBV12-5 and J is TRBJ1-1; a weak D match, TRBD1 (5 bases). The TCR sequence derives from a woman aged 18-29 years with Graves' ophthalmopathy. The DNA of the CDR3 is TGTGCTAGTGGTTGGGGCGTCGCAGGATCCACTGAAGCTTTCTTT. Its protein product is CASGWGVAGSTEAFF.